The 26 T cell receptor beta chains below all came from one sample that was sequenced in a study of the immune and genomic landscape of osteosarcoma. The post-treatment osteosarcoma tumors were primary, local recurrence or metastasis specimens from poor-prognosis patients. Sequenced by immunoSEQ multiplex PCR; TCRdb stores in-frame clones only, minus some. Found here are 10,000 to 12,000 clones, approximately 64% of them singletons; the top ten hold 18%. Sequencing was done on a sample of osteosarcoma tumor tissue from the lung. These receptor sequences come from a human donor with osteosarcoma.

The chain uses TRBV11-1 and TRBJ2-7; D possibly corresponds to TRBD2 (6 bases). Trimming removed 1 base at V and 3 bases at J, with 16 bases between. Germline CDR1 SGHAT, CDR2 FQDESV (reference sequence). This CDR3 region has 16 residues. For the CDR3, the DNA is TGTGCCAGCAGCTTAGGGACTCCCCAGGAGGGCTACGAGCAGTACTTC. Its protein is CASSLGTPQEGYEQYF. The full variable domain, rest sourced from reference TRBV11-1 and TRBJ2-7, is EAEVAQSPRYKITEKSQAVAFWCDPISGHATLYWYRQILGQGPELLVQFQDESVVDDSQLPKDRFSAERLKGVDSTLKIQPAELGDSAMYLCASSLGTPQEGYEQYFGPGTRLTVT.

This chain uses TRBV6-1 with TRBJ2-3; the match to TRBD2 covers 10 bases. Germline CDR1 and CDR2: MNHNS and SASEGT. The ends lost 1 base at V and 6 bases at J; junction bases unmatched: 4. CDR3 length: 15 amino acids. DNA for the CDR3: TGTGCCAGCAGTGAAGAGCGGGGGGGGTTTGATACGCAGTATTTT. It encodes CASSEERGGFDTQYF.

The genes are TRBV7-9 and TRBJ1-3, with no clear D. The V end lost 5 bases, the J end lost 0 bases, and 14 bases lay between the germline ends. Germline V gene sequence: CDR1 SEHNR, CDR2 FQNEAQ (reference sequence). This CDR3 is built from 16 residues. CDR3 amino acids: CASSTRGTSSGNTIYF. DNA of the CDR3: TGTGCCAGCAGCACCCGGGGAACGAGCTCTGGAAACACCATATATTTT. Filled out from reference TRBV7-9 and TRBJ1-3, the complete variable domain reads DTGVSQNPRHKITKRGQNVTFRCDPISEHNRLYWYRQTLGQGPEFLTYFQNEAQLEKSRLLSDRFSAERPKGSFSTLEIQRTEQGDSAMYLCASSTRGTSSGNTIYFGEGSWLTVV.

This clone was detected once. V is TRBV5-1 and J is TRBJ1-1, with a weak D call TRBD1 (5 bases). Germline lookup yields CDR1 SGHRS and CDR2 YFSETQ. The CDR3 length is 13 residues. The V end was cut by 4 bases, the J end by 1 base, with 8 bases between. The CDR3: CASSARENTEAFF. As DNA, the CDR3 is TGCGCCAGCAGCGCCAGGGAGAACACTGAAGCTTTCTTT.

This clone was found once. The chain combines TRBV6-1 with TRBJ1-3; tentatively, D is TRBD1 (6 bases). With 1 base removed from V and 1 base from J, the gap between germline ends came to 11 bases. Germline lookup yields CDR1 MNHNS and CDR2 SASEGT. This CDR3 comprises 16 residues. CDR3 sequence: CASSEEAGTSGNTIYF. The CDR3 bases are TGTGCCAGCAGTGAAGAAGCGGGGACATCTGGAAACACCATATATTTT.

In its sample, this clone was seen a few times. Additional DNA sequences in this sample encode the identical CDR3. The chain carries TRBV19 and TRBJ2-7; TRBD2 aligns across 8 bases. The germline gives CDR1 LNHDA, CDR2 SQIVND (reference sequence). The ends lost 8 bases at V and 7 bases at J; junction bases unmatched: 7. The length of the CDR3 is 12 residues. The CDR3 region is CASGAGAREQYF. As DNA, the CDR3 is TGTGCCAGTGGAGCGGGAGCTCGGGAGCAGTACTTC.

This sequence joins TRBV2 and TRBJ2-5, with unresolved D. V was trimmed by 4 bases and J by 0 bases, leaving 15 bases between them. CDR1 and CDR2 from the germline V gene are SNHLY and FYNNEI. The CDR3 runs 16 residues. In DNA, the CDR3 is TGTGCCAGCAGTGGAAGTCAGCACGTGTACCAAGAGACCCAGTACTTC. Amino acid sequence: CASSGSQHVYQETQYF.

This clone was observed a single time. The CDR3 is CASSVSGLAGVATQYF. In nucleotides, the CDR3 is TGTGCCAGCAGCGTTTCGGGACTAGCGGGAGTGGCGACCCAGTACTTC. The gene calls are TRBV9 and TRBJ2-5, with 14 bases fitting TRBD2. The CDR3 has 16 residues. Trimming at V came to 2 bases and at J to 7 bases, leaving 7 bases not matched to a gene. Looked up from germline, CDR1 is SGDLS and CDR2 is YYNGEE.

The V and J genes are TRBV28 and TRBJ1-5; D is undetermined. Germline CDR1 and CDR2: MDHEN and SYDVKM. There are 15 residues in the CDR3. Trimming left V 6 bases short and J 4 bases short, with 16 bases between. The CDR3 protein is CASRATDFPNQPQHF. In DNA form, the CDR3 reads TGTGCCAGCAGAGCGACGGATTTTCCGAATCAGCCCCAGCATTTT. The whole variable domain, filled in from reference TRBV28 and TRBJ1-5, reads DVKVTQSSRYLVKRTGEKVFLECVQDMDHENMFWYRQDPGLGLRLIYFSYDVKMKEKGDIPEGYSVSREKKERFSLILESASTNQTSMYLCASRATDFPNQPQHFGDGTRLSIL.

This chain links TRBV6-1 with TRBJ2-7; TRBD1 is a possible D gene (6 bases). The CDR3 covers 16 residues. Germline CDR1 MNHNS, CDR2 SASEGT. The V and J ends lost 2 bases and 3 bases respectively, with 17 bases between them. Written as DNA, the CDR3 is TGTGCCAGCAGTGAAATCCCCCAGGGGAATTTCTACGAGCAGTACTTC. This translates into CASSEIPQGNFYEQYF.

The chain links TRBV5-8 to TRBJ2-5, with TRBD2 matching over 9 bases. Germline CDR1 and CDR2: SGHTS and YDEGEE. V trimming: 4 bases; J trimming: 4 bases; junction bases outside the gene matches: 11. The CDR3 runs to 16 residues. Written as DNA, the CDR3 is TGTGCCAGCAGCATCCGAGCGGGAGGTATCAGAGAGACCCAGTACTTC. This translates into CASSIRAGGIRETQYF.

The rearrangement joins TRBV11-3 to TRBJ2-2; no firm D call. Trimming pared 3 bases from V and 4 bases from J, leaving 3 bases between. CDR1 is SGHNT, CDR2 YENEEA, per germline. This CDR3 has 12 amino acids. CDR3 DNA sequence: TGTGCCAGCAGCTTGGGCACCGGGGAGCTGTTTTTT. Translating it yields CASSLGTGELFF.

The chain employs TRBV2 and TRBJ1-6; the match to TRBD1 covers 7 bases. The germline gives CDR1 SNHLY, CDR2 FYNNEI. J lost 7 bases, V lost 2 bases, and 5 bases had no gene match. The CDR3 is 15 residues long. The CDR3 DNA reads as TGTGCCAGCAGTGAATATGGGACAGCGAATTCACCCCTCCACTTT. It translates to CASSEYGTANSPLHF. Variable domain in full (rest from reference TRBV2 and TRBJ1-6): EPEVTQTPSHQVTQMGQEVILRCVPISNHLYFYWYRQILGQKVEFLVSFYNNEISEKSEIFDDQFSVERPDGSNFTLKIRSTKLEDSAMYFCASSEYGTANSPLHFGNGTRLTVT.

The chain joins TRBV11-3 to TRBJ2-3, with D possibly being TRBD2 (6 bases). This CDR3 is built from 16 residues. V lost 6 bases, J lost 4 bases, and 20 bases lay in between. Per germline, CDR1 SGHNT and CDR2 YENEEA. Written as DNA, the CDR3 is TGTGCCAGCAGTACGGGGACTCCCCGGGGCGCAGATACGCAGTATTTT. Its translation is CASSTGTPRGADTQYF.

V is TRBV7-8 and J is TRBJ1-1, with unresolved D. This CDR3 comprises 15 residues. Trimming removed 0 bases from V and 2 bases from J, with 10 bases in between. Per germline, CDR1 SGHVS and CDR2 FQNEAQ. DNA for the CDR3: TGTGCCAGCAGCTTAGCGAAGAACGGTAACACTGAAGCTTTCTTT. It is translated as CASSLAKNGNTEAFF.

The chain joins TRBV7-3 to TRBJ2-2; 9 bases are a match to TRBD2. CDR1 is SGHTA and CDR2 is FQGTGA in the germline V gene. The J segment lost 0 bases and the V segment lost 2 bases, leaving 7 bases of the junction unmatched. This CDR3 region has 18 residues. CDR3 bases: TGTGCCAGCAGCTTATTTCCTGCTAGCGGGGCGAACACCGGGGAGCTGTTTTTT. It yields the protein CASSLFPASGANTGELFF.

The rearrangement links TRBV7-3 to TRBJ2-5; 8 bases map to TRBD1. CDR3 length equals 13 residues. CDR1 is SGHTA and CDR2 is FQGTGA in the germline V gene. The V gene end was trimmed by 4 bases and the J gene end by 3 bases; junction bases not matched to a gene: 1. The CDR3 coding sequence is TGTGCCAGCAGCTCGGACAGGGAAGAGACCCAGTACTTC. The encoded protein is CASSSDREETQYF.

This clone has just a few counts. The chain links TRBV9 to TRBJ1-2; D ambiguous. The germline V gene has CDR1 SGDLS and CDR2 YYNGEE. The CDR3 extends over 15 amino acids. The V and J ends lost 5 bases and 2 bases respectively, with 16 bases between them. The CDR3 sequence: CASSSINSINYGYTF. In DNA form, the CDR3 reads TGTGCCAGCAGTTCGATTAATTCGATAAACTATGGCTACACCTTC.

This sequence joins TRBV6-4 and TRBJ2-3; a weak D match, TRBD1 (5 bases). V dropped 2 bases and J dropped 2 bases, with 11 bases sitting between them. Looked up from germline, CDR1 is MRHNA and CDR2 is SNTAGT. The CDR3 consists of 15 residues. This chain's CDR3 is CASSDNGQATDTQYF. The CDR3 nucleotides read TGTGCCAGCAGTGACAATGGACAAGCCACAGATACGCAGTATTTT.

The genes are TRBV9 and TRBJ2-1; 11 bases match TRBD2. With 3 bases clipped from V and 3 bases from J, the junction kept 5 bases outside the gene matches. The CDR3 is 16 amino acids. Germline CDR1 is SGDLS and CDR2 is YYNGEE. This chain's CDR3 is CASSGGTSGGYNEQFF. CDR3 coding DNA: TGTGCCAGCAGCGGGGGTACTAGCGGGGGCTACAATGAGCAGTTCTTC. Looking up the rest from reference TRBV9 and TRBJ2-1 gives the full variable domain: DSGVTQTPKHLITATGQRVTLRCSPRSGDLSVYWYQQSLDQGLQFLIQYYNGEERAKGNILERFSAQQFPDLHSELNLSSLELGDSALYFCASSGGTSGGYNEQFFGPGTRLTVL.

This clone was counted a single time. This sample also contains other DNA sequences that code for the same CDR3. The chain has TRBV6-5 and TRBJ1-5; tentative D call: TRBD1 (5 bases). V was clipped by 0 bases and J by 7 bases, with 13 bases between them. The CDR3 consists of 15 residues. Germline CDR1 is MNHEY and CDR2 is SVGAGI. CDR3 nucleotide sequence: TGTGCCAGCAGTTACTCGAGGGTAGGGGAACAGCCCCAGCATTTT. Protein sequence: CASSYSRVGEQPQHF.

This clone came up a few times. This chain uses TRBV14 with TRBJ1-1; a possible D gene is TRBD1 (6 bases). The CDR3 sequence is 19 residues long. V lost 1 base to trimming and J lost 0 bases, with 21 bases between them. Germline lookup yields CDR1 SGHDN and CDR2 FVKESK. As DNA, the CDR3 is TGTGCCAGCAGCCAAGTGGGGTGGCCGCTCACAGGGATGAACACTGAAGCTTTCTTT. This translates into CASSQVGWPLTGMNTEAFF.

This clone was found a few times. The chain links TRBV14 to TRBJ1-1; D possibly corresponds to TRBD1 (6 bases). Germline V CDR1 and CDR2: SGHDN, FVKESK. With 1 base removed from V and 0 bases from J, the gap between germline ends came to 9 bases. There are 15 residues in the CDR3. CDR3 bases: TGTGCCAGCAGCCAAGCAGGGGCCGTGAACACTGAAGCTTTCTTT. Translating it yields CASSQAGAVNTEAFF.

J is TRBJ2-5 and V is TRBV11-2; 7 bases fit TRBD2. CDR1 and CDR2 (germline): SGHAT, FQNNGV. This CDR3 region has 15 residues. V shed 6 bases, J shed 5 bases, and the junction held 12 bases outside the gene matches. The CDR3 protein is CASRGAGLGSETQYF. The CDR3 bases are TGTGCCAGCAGAGGAGCGGGGCTGGGTTCGGAGACCCAGTACTTC.

The chain carries TRBV5-4 and TRBJ2-3, with D unresolved. CDR1 and CDR2 from the germline V gene are SGHNT and YYREEE (reference sequence). The CDR3 loop spans 15 amino acids. V lost 0 bases and J lost 5, with 13 bases in between. Written as DNA, the CDR3 is TGTGCCAGCAGCTTGGGTGGCGGTTTCGAAGATACGCAGTATTTT. It specifies CASSLGGGFEDTQYF.

This clone has just one count. The genes are TRBV27 and TRBJ2-7; TRBD1 aligns across 9 bases. The CDR3 runs 14 residues. Unmatched junction bases numbered 6, after V lost 6 bases and J lost 3 bases. Germline V lookup: CDR1 MNHEY, CDR2 SMNVEV (reference sequence). CDR3 amino acids: CASSQTGGNYEQYF. The CDR3 region has the DNA TGTGCCAGCAGCCAAACAGGGGGCAACTACGAGCAGTACTTC.